The 30 T cell receptor beta chains below were found in one sample sequenced in a study of HIV-infected patients and healthy controls. About 500 ng RNA was reverse transcribed with alpha and beta constant-region primers. Alpha and beta chain libraries were made separately by chain-specific third strand synthesis with multiplexing indices. TCRdb called the 5' RACE reads again in MiXCR, with one record for every CDR3 protein. Among 3,500 to 4,000 distinct CDR3 sequences listed, under 35% were seen once. Antiretroviral therapy had run roughly three months, about 14 weeks, before follow-up blood collection. The repertoire came from unfractionated whole blood and reflected all unsorted peripheral T cells. The sequenced sample was blood, obtained during antiretroviral therapy. Every receptor here comes from an adult with HIV infection.

The chain links TRBV30 to TRBJ1-6, with D possibly matching TRBD1 (5 bases). V shed 2 bases and J shed 6 bases, with 14 bases lying between them. Germline assignment: CDR1 GTSNPN and CDR2 SVGIG (reference sequence). CDR3 size: 15 residues. CDR3 nucleotide sequence: TGTGCCTGGAGTTCAGCGGGACTGATTAATTCACCCCTCCACTTT. The encoded protein is CAWSSAGLINSPLHF.

By frequency in the sample, this clonotype is medium-sized. The chain uses TRBV20-1 and TRBJ2-1; possibly TRBD1 for D (6 bases). With 5 bases removed from V and 5 bases from J, the gap between germline ends came to 19 bases. Germline loops: CDR1 DFQATT, CDR2 SNEGSKA (reference sequence). This CDR3 is built from 15 residues. The CDR3 reads CSAGLTGHPDNEQFF. The CDR3 DNA follows: TGCAGTGCTGGGCTCACAGGGCATCCGGACAATGAGCAGTTCTTC.

This clonotype rates as medium-sized (0.01 to 0.1%). The J gene is TRBJ2-4, the V gene TRBV7-9; 13 nucleotides match TRBD2. J gave up 8 bases and V 5 bases, and 12 bases lay outside the gene matches. This CDR3 is built from 17 residues. Looked up from germline, CDR1 is SEHNR and CDR2 is FQNEAQ (reference sequence). CDR3 in amino acids: CASSLPLAGGIMYIQYF. In DNA, the CDR3 is TGTGCCAGCAGCCTCCCACTAGCGGGGGGGATTATGTACATTCAGTACTTC.

To note about this clonotype: Sequence at one end of the junction differs from germline and may be a read error. The V and J genes are TRBV12-3 or TRBV12-4 and TRBJ1-1; D not certain. This CDR3 comprises 15 residues. CDR3 nucleotide sequence: TGTGCCATCAGTTTTTATGGGCGGCGGCCTTCTGAAGCTTTCTTT. Its translation: CAISFYGRRPSEAFF.

This clonotype is medium-sized by share. This chain joins TRBV28 and TRBJ1-4; the match to TRBD1 covers 9 bases. With 6 bases clipped from V and 5 bases from J, the junction kept 4 bases outside the gene matches. Germline lookup yields CDR1 MDHEN and CDR2 SYDVKM. This CDR3 is 14 amino acids long. CDR3 sequence (DNA): TGTGCCAGCAGGACAGACAGGGGGAATGAAAAACTGTTTTTT. It yields the protein CASRTDRGNEKLFF.

This clonotype counts as medium-sized. J is TRBJ1-6 and V is TRBV4-2; D gene unclear. This CDR3 has 14 amino acids. Deletions cut 1 base from V and 6 bases from J, with 7 bases between. Germline V lookup: CDR1 LGHNA, CDR2 YNFKEQ. CDR3 in DNA: TGTGCCAGCAGCCAAGGACTGTTTAATTCACCCCTCCACTTT. Its translation is CASSQGLFNSPLHF.

The chain recombines TRBV21-1 with TRBJ2-2. TRBV21-1 counts as a pseudogene. The CDR3 runs 17 residues. CDR3 in amino acids: CASSKEGWTENTGELFF. The CDR3 nucleotides are TGTGCCAGCAGCAAAGAGGGATGGACGGAGAACACCGGGGAGCTGTTTTTT.

This clonotype is categorized as medium-sized (0.01 to 0.1%). The chain employs TRBV2 and TRBJ2-3; 8 bases are a match to TRBD2. V lost 3 bases and J lost 2; bases outside the gene matches: 10. CDR1 is SNHLY, CDR2 FYNNEI, per germline. CDR3 length: 17 amino acids. CDR3: CASSDSELAVFTDTQYF. Written as DNA, the CDR3 is TGTGCCAGCAGTGACAGCGAACTAGCGGTTTTCACAGATACGCAGTATTTT.

This clonotype was counted a few times. A much larger clone lies one base from this, so it may be a read error. The chain combines TRBV4-1 with TRBJ1-2; 7 positions match TRBD1. This CDR3 is built from 12 residues. Per germline, CDR1 MGHRA and CDR2 YSYEKL. CDR3 bases: TGCTCCGGACTCGGGACAGCCTATGGCTACACCTTC. This gives the protein CSGLGTAYGYTF.

By its share, this clonotype is medium-sized. The chain employs TRBV7-9 and TRBJ1-5; D perhaps matches TRBD1 (6 bases). Germline CDR1 is SEHNR and CDR2 is FQNEAQ (reference sequence). V lost 4 bases, J lost 2 bases, and 12 bases lay in between. This CDR3 comprises 15 residues. The CDR3 spells CASSSTGPGNQPQHF. CDR3 coding DNA: TGTGCCAGCAGCTCCACAGGGCCGGGCAATCAGCCCCAGCATTTT.

The chain has TRBV7-3 and TRBJ2-3; tentative D call: TRBD2 (6 bases). The CDR3 is 15 amino acids. Germline V lookup: CDR1 SGHTA, CDR2 FQGTGA. Trimming removed 5 bases at V and 2 bases at J, with 14 bases between. The CDR3 loop reads CASSPRGDPTDTQYF. The CDR3 nucleotides read TGTGCCAGCAGCCCCCGCGGGGACCCCACAGATACGCAGTATTTT.

The CDR3 here is CASSLQVSGANVLTF. CDR3 sequence (DNA): TGTGCCAGCAGCCTACAGGTCTCTGGGGCCAACGTCCTGACTTTC. V is TRBV11-2 and J is TRBJ2-6; weak D call: TRBD1 (5 bases). Trimming stripped 5 bases from V and 0 bases from J, with 8 bases between. CDR1 is SGHAT and CDR2 is FQNNGV in the germline V gene. The CDR3 extends over 15 amino acids.

The V gene is TRBV6-6, the J gene TRBJ1-5, with D unresolved. CDR3 length: 14 amino acids. The germline V and J ends were trimmed by 10 bases and 0 bases, with 13 bases remaining between them. CDR1 and CDR2 (germline): MNHNY, SVGAGI (reference sequence). The CDR3 region has the DNA TGTGCCATCCGGTCCGGATATAGCAATCAGCCCCAGCATTTT. It encodes CAIRSGYSNQPQHF.

Of note for this clonotype: Possible read error: a much larger clone is one base away. The genes are TRBV11-3 and TRBJ2-7; D remains ambiguous. The CDR3 loop spans 13 amino acids. Between the trimmed V and J ends, which lost 5 bases and 1 base, there was a span of 9 bases. In germline, CDR1 is SGHNT, CDR2 YENEEA. CDR3 residues: CASSVTASYEQYF. The CDR3 DNA is TGTGCCAGCAGCGTAACGGCATCCTACGAGCAGTACTTC.

By its share, this clonotype is medium-sized. This chain joins TRBV7-9 and TRBJ1-6, with D possibly TRBD1 on 5 matching bases. Looked up from germline, CDR1 is SEHNR and CDR2 is FQNEAQ (reference sequence). The CDR3 has 16 residues. Trimming shortened V by 4 bases and J by 1 base, and 11 bases separated the two germline ends. CDR3 loop: CASSWGTSSYNSPLHF. The CDR3 coding sequence is TGTGCCAGCAGCTGGGGCACATCGTCCTATAATTCACCCCTCCACTTT.

This chain connects TRBV12-3 or TRBV12-4 to TRBJ2-3, with no clear D. V lost 6 bases to trimming and J lost 6 bases, with 16 bases between them. The CDR3 runs to 14 residues. CDR3 DNA sequence: TGTGCCAGCAGCCCCAATGTTCTGAGGGATACGCAGTATTTT. Its translation: CASSPNVLRDTQYF.

This chain joins TRBV2 and TRBJ2-5, with TRBD2 as a possible D gene (5 bases). The CDR3 loop spans 13 amino acids. Germline assignment: CDR1 SNHLY and CDR2 FYNNEI. Trimming cost V 2 bases and J 4 bases, with 8 bases left between them. In DNA form, the CDR3 reads TGTGCCAGCAGTGAACTAGAGGGAGAGACCCAGTACTTC. Translating gives CASSELEGETQYF.

This clonotype is medium-sized (0.01 to 0.1%). The chain carries TRBV7-8 and TRBJ2-7, with a weak D call TRBD2 (5 bases). Trimming left V 6 bases short and J 5 bases short, with 23 bases between. Per germline, CDR1 SGHVS and CDR2 FQNEAQ. This CDR3 comprises 16 residues. CDR3 coding DNA: TGTGCCAGCAGTCGCGATAGCGTTCCGTGGCCCCACGAGCAGTACTTC. It specifies CASSRDSVPWPHEQYF. Together with reference TRBV7-8 and TRBJ2-7, the CDR3 gives the full variable domain: GAGVSQSPRYKVAKRGQDVALRCDPISGHVSLFWYQQALGQGPEFLTYFQNEAQLDKSGLPSDRFFAERPEGSVSTLKIQRTQQEDSAVYLCASSRDSVPWPHEQYFGPGTRLTVT.

By proportion, this clonotype is medium-sized. The chain links TRBV5-1 to TRBJ2-7; maybe TRBD2 (7 bases). Trimming removed 0 bases from V and 5 bases from J, with 15 bases in between. The CDR3 contains 15 residues. Germline lookup yields CDR1 SGHRS and CDR2 YFSETQ. The CDR3 is CASSLVGGGEDEQYF. The CDR3, as DNA: TGCGCCAGCAGCTTGGTGGGGGGGGGCGAGGACGAGCAGTACTTC.

The rearrangement links TRBV11-2 to TRBJ2-3; 12 nucleotides align to TRBD1. The germline V gene has CDR1 SGHAT and CDR2 FQNNGV. J was trimmed by 4 bases and V by 0 bases; bases with no gene match: 2. This CDR3 spans 16 amino acids. CDR3 sequence reads: CASSLDGTGGSDTQYF. The DNA for the CDR3 is TGTGCCAGCAGCTTAGACGGGACAGGGGGCTCAGATACGCAGTATTTT.

This clonotype is judged hyperexpanded. CDR3 residues: CASSQVEGAYSNQPQHF. DNA for the CDR3: TGTGCCAGCAGCCAAGTGGAGGGGGCGTATAGCAATCAGCCCCAGCATTTT. The J gene is TRBJ1-5, the V gene TRBV3-1; 7 nucleotides align to TRBD1. The CDR3 sequence is 17 residues long. V lost 1 base, J lost 0 bases, and 6 bases stayed unmatched. The germline V gene has CDR1 LGHDT and CDR2 YNNKEL (reference sequence).

In this sample, this clonotype turned up a few times. V and J are TRBV7-2 and TRBJ2-5, with 9 bases aligning to TRBD1. The CDR3 is 16 residues long. Germline CDR1 reads SGHTA; CDR2 reads FQGNSA. V shed 5 bases, J shed 5 bases, and the junction held 12 bases outside the gene matches. CDR3 DNA sequence: TGTGCCAGCAGCCGCCCACAGGGGGCAAAAGGGGAGACCCAGTACTTC. As protein: CASSRPQGAKGETQYF.

In its sample, this clonotype ranks as medium-sized (0.01 to 0.1%). Germline is not matched at one junction end, which may reflect a read error. The chain recombines TRBV12-3 or TRBV12-4 with TRBJ2-2; 14 positions agree with TRBD2. This CDR3 is 19 amino acids long. CDR3 sequence: CASSFRLAGGPGNAGELFF. CDR3 DNA: TGTGCCAGCAGTTTTCGACTAGCGGGGGGGCCGGGGAACGCCGGGGAGCTGTTTTTT.

The sample holds many counts of this clonotype. This chain uses TRBV20-1 with TRBJ2-5; no clear D. CDR3 length equals 12 residues. V was cut by 6 bases and J by 2 bases, with 10 bases left in between. Germline loops: CDR1 DFQATT, CDR2 SNEGSKA (reference sequence). The CDR3 sequence: CSAWTRQETQYF. The CDR3 nucleotides read TGCAGTGCCTGGACCCGACAAGAGACCCAGTACTTC.

The chain uses TRBV15 and TRBJ1-5; D unresolved. The CDR3 is 13 amino acids. The V gene's germline CDR1 is LNHNV and CDR2 YYDKDF (reference sequence). Between the trimmed V and J ends, which lost 0 bases and 8 bases, there was a span of 8 bases. The CDR3 spells CATSRDRLKPQHF. In DNA form, the CDR3 reads TGTGCCACCAGCAGAGATCGGTTAAAGCCCCAGCATTTT.

This chain uses TRBV12-3 or TRBV12-4 with TRBJ2-7, with 7 nucleotides matching TRBD1. The V segment lost 7 bases and the J segment 2 bases; nucleotides outside the gene matches: 11. This CDR3 contains 15 residues. The CDR3 reads CASTPRGLGAYEQYF. CDR3 nucleotide sequence: TGTGCCAGCACCCCGAGGGGGCTAGGGGCCTACGAGCAGTACTTC.

V gene TRBV4-3 combines with J gene TRBJ2-2; D call uncertain. This CDR3 region has 13 residues. Trimming took off 0 bases at V and 5 bases at J, with 4 bases between the two ends. The V gene's germline CDR1 is LGHNA and CDR2 YSLEER. The chain's CDR3 is CASSQEPTGELFF. In nucleotides, the CDR3 is TGCGCCAGCAGCCAAGAGCCAACCGGGGAGCTGTTTTTT.

By sample fraction, this clonotype is medium-sized. Here the CDR3 DNA reads TGTGCCAGCAGCCCAATTAGCAATCAGCCCCAGCATTTT. Protein sequence: CASSPISNQPQHF. The V and J genes are TRBV27 and TRBJ1-5, with unresolved D. This CDR3 comprises 13 residues. Germline V gives CDR1 MNHEY, CDR2 SMNVEV (reference sequence). V was shortened by 6 bases and J by 0 bases, with 6 bases between the two germline ends.

This sequence joins TRBV7-2 and TRBJ2-5; TRBD2 might be the D (5 bases). Germline-derived CDR1 and CDR2 are SGHTA and FQGNSA. CDR3 length: 13 residues. The V end was cut by 1 base, the J end by 5 bases, with 8 bases between. The CDR3 nucleotides are TGTGCCAGCAGCTTAGGCCGGGGTGAGACCCAGTACTTC. This encodes CASSLGRGETQYF.

This clonotype occurred a few times. The V and J genes are TRBV3-1 and TRBJ1-6; no reliable D call. This CDR3 contains 14 residues. V was trimmed by 4 bases and J by 8 bases, leaving 12 bases between them. The V gene's germline CDR1 is LGHDT and CDR2 YNNKEL (reference sequence). The CDR3 reads CASSLSFFHSPLHF. In DNA form, the CDR3 reads TGTGCCAGCAGCCTAAGCTTCTTTCATTCACCCCTCCACTTT.